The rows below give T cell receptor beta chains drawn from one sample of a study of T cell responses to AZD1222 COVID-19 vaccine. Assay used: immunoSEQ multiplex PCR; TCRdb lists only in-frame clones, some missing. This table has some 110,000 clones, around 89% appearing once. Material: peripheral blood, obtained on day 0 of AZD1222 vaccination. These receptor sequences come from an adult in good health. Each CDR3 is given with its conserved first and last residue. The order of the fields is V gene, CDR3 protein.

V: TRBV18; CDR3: CASSPSTGSNQPQHF
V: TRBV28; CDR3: CASSSYNEQFF
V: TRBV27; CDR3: CASSPGQGKTIYF
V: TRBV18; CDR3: CASSPSREVYTF
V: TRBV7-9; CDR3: CASSSVLAGNGETQYF
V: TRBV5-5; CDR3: CASSLLLDQPQHF
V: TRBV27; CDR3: CASSLGGGPSGNTIYF
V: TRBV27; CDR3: CASSPSTVGGELFF
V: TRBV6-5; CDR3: CASRLMRRGEQYF
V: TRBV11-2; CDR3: CASSLQRGILSGNTIYF
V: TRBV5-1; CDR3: CASSDPRQGRDNYGYTF
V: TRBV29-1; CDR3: CSVTSGSSNEQFF
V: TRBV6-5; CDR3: CASMTGERGEQYF